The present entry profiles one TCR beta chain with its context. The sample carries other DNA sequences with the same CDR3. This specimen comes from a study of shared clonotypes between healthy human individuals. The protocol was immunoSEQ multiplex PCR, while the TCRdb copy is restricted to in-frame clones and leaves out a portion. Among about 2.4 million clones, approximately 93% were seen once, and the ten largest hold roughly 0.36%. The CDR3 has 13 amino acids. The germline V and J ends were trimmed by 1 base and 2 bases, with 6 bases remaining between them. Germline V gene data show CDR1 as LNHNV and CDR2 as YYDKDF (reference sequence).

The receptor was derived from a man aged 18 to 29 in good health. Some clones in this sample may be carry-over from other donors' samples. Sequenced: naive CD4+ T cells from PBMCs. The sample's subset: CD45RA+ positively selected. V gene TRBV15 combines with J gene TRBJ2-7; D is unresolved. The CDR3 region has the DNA TGTGCCACCAGCAGAGGACTGCCCTACGAGCAGTACTTC. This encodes CATSRGLPYEQYF.